Presented here are 7 T cell receptor beta chains from one specimen sequenced in a study of T cell changes during pregnancy in multiple sclerosis. Sequenced by immunoSEQ multiplex PCR; TCRdb stores in-frame clones only, minus some. The sample yields 25,000 to 35,000 clones, over 65% seen once. The sequencing used CD8+ T cells from peripheral blood mononuclear cells, collected after pregnancy. The source is a female donor with multiple sclerosis, enrolled in a pregnancy study.

The rearrangement joins TRBV4-1 to TRBJ1-6, with D possibly TRBD1 on 5 matching bases. CDR1 is MGHRA, CDR2 YSYEKL, per germline. Between the trimmed V and J ends, which lost 1 base and 7 bases, there was a span of 14 bases. The length of the CDR3 is 16 residues. The CDR3: CASSQVFGHENSPLHF. The CDR3 DNA reads as TGCGCCAGCAGCCAAGTATTCGGACATGAGAATTCACCCCTCCACTTT.

The V gene is TRBV9, the J gene TRBJ2-7, with D possibly being TRBD2 (5 bases). The V gene lost 0 bases and the J gene lost 3 bases, with 10 bases spanning the gap. The CDR3 length is 14 residues. Germline CDR1 and CDR2: SGDLS and YYNGEE. The CDR3: CASSVGGSRYEQYF. The CDR3 DNA is TGTGCCAGCAGCGTAGGAGGGTCCCGCTACGAGCAGTACTTC.

This clone turned up a few times. A much larger clone sits a single nucleotide away, making a read error possible. Other DNA variants within this sample encode the same CDR3. The chain joins TRBV6-4 to TRBJ2-3; TRBD2 agrees at 7 bases. This CDR3 has 15 residues. CDR1 MRHNA and CDR2 SNTAGT come from the germline V gene. The V gene end was trimmed by 0 bases and the J gene end by 1 base; junction bases not matched to a gene: 1. CDR3 sequence reads: CASSDSSGGTDTQYF. The DNA of the CDR3 is TGTGCCAGCAGTGACTCAAGCGGGGGCACAGATACGCAGTATTTT.

The chain links TRBV5-8 to TRBJ1-5; D is uncertain. Germline assignment: CDR1 SGHTS and CDR2 YDEGEE. This CDR3 has 13 amino acids. Deletions cut 3 bases from V and 4 bases from J, with 8 bases between. The CDR3 loop reads CASSSTGNQPQHF. In DNA form, the CDR3 reads TGTGCCAGCAGCTCGACGGGGAATCAGCCCCAGCATTTT.

The V and J genes are TRBV9 and TRBJ2-5; possible D gene TRBD2, 5 bases. Trimming took off 0 bases at V and 3 bases at J, with 9 bases between the two ends. This CDR3 spans 14 amino acids. Looked up from germline, CDR1 is SGDLS and CDR2 is YYNGEE. The DNA for the CDR3 is TGTGCCAGCAGCGTAGTAAGCGGTGAAGAGACCCAGTACTTC. It specifies CASSVVSGEETQYF.

V and J are TRBV11-2 and TRBJ1-1, with D hard to call. Germline loops: CDR1 SGHAT, CDR2 FQNNGV. Trimming took off 7 bases at V and 10 bases at J, with 16 bases between the two ends. The CDR3 contains 12 residues. CDR3 sequence (DNA): TGTGCCAGCACCCGGTCACGAGGGCTAGCTTTCTTT. Translated, it gives CASTRSRGLAFF.

The chain couples TRBV10-2 to TRBJ1-5; D is perhaps TRBD1 (6 bases). The V gene's germline CDR1 is WSHSY and CDR2 SAAADI. Trimming removed 6 bases at V and 2 bases at J, with 26 bases between. This CDR3 has 19 amino acids. The CDR3 reads CASRSPGTTGTGRNQPQHF. The CDR3 nucleotides read TGCGCCAGCAGATCCCCCGGGACAACCGGGACGGGTCGCAATCAGCCCCAGCATTTT.